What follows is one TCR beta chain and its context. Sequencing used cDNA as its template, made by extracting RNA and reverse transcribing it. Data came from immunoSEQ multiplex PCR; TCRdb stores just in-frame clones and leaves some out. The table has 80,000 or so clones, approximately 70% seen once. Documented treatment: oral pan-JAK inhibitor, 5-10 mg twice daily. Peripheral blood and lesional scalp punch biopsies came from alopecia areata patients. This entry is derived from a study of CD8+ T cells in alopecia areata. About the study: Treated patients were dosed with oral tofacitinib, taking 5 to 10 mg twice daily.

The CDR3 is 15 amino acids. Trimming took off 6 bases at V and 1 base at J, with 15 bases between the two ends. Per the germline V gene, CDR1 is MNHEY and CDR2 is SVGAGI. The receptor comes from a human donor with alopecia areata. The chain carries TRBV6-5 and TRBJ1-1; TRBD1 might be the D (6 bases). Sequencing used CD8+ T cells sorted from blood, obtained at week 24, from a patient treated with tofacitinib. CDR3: CASRLTGPPNTEAFF. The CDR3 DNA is TGTGCCAGCAGACTTACAGGGCCCCCGAACACTGAAGCTTTCTTT.